This T cell receptor beta chain was sequenced during a study of cytomegalovirus exposure and HLA in healthy donors. Germline loops: CDR1 GTSNPN, CDR2 SVGIG (reference sequence). Trimming cost V 2 bases and J 4 bases, with 8 bases left between them. The CDR3 totals 12 residues. The PCR was carried out with 60 Vbeta primers and 13 Jbeta primers. Clones were read by immunoSEQ multiplex PCR, and TCRdb kept only the in-frame ones, dropping some. The sample shows about 130,000 clones, around 80% of them seen only once. Sequenced: PBMCs. This clonotype was obtained from a woman aged 25-40 years in good health and CMV-seronegative. V and J are TRBV30 and TRBJ1-1; possible D gene TRBD1, 5 bases. CDR3 loop: CAWSTGGTEAFF. The CDR3 DNA reads as TGTGCCTGGAGTACAGGCGGCACTGAAGCTTTCTTT.